The 21 T cell receptor beta chains reported below all come from one sample, sequenced in a study of early T cells in non-severe SARS-CoV-2 infection. TCRdb ran MiXCR on the 5' RACE reads and lists one entry per CDR3 protein. This sample carries some 55,000 distinct CDR3 sequences, around 12% of them seen once, and the ten largest clones take roughly 3.1%. Sequences were obtained from whole blood. The source of these receptors is an adult who was a healthcare worker with PCR-confirmed SARS-CoV-2 infection or an uninfected control (not recorded which).

This clonotype occurred many times. The V and J genes are TRBV2 and TRBJ2-5, with 10 bases matching TRBD1. In germline, CDR1 is SNHLY, CDR2 FYNNEI. V gave up 6 bases and J gave up 2 bases; unmatched junction bases: 3. The CDR3 sequence is 14 residues long. CDR3 nucleotides: TGTGCCAGCAGGGTGGACAGGGGGCAAGAGACCCAGTACTTC. This sequence encodes CASRVDRGQETQYF.

The rearrangement links TRBV7-3 to TRBJ2-2, with 9 bases that match TRBD2. Trimming removed 0 bases from V and 4 bases from J; junction bases left unmatched: 0. The CDR3 length is 15 residues. Germline-derived CDR1 and CDR2 are SGHTA and FQGTGA. In DNA form, the CDR3 reads TGTGCCAGCAGCTTAACACTAGCGGGCACCGGGGAGCTGTTTTTT. It translates to CASSLTLAGTGELFF. The variable domain in full, completed from reference TRBV7-3 and TRBJ2-2, reads GAGVSQTPSNKVTEKGKYVELRCDPISGHTALYWYRQSLGQGPEFLIYFQGTGAADDSGLPNDRFFAVRPEGSVSTLKIQRTERGDSAVYLCASSLTLAGTGELFFGEGSRLTVL.

This clonotype was seen repeatedly, ten times or more. The chain couples TRBV12-2 to TRBJ1-3; the table's D gene call, TRBD1, was not cross checked with the DNA. TRBV12-2 is designated a pseudogene. The CDR3 is 16 residues long. In DNA form, the CDR3 reads TGTGCAAGTCGCTTAGGACAGGGGGCTTCTGGAAACACCATATATTTT. It is translated as CASRLGQGASGNTIYF.

This clonotype has a count of ten or more. The J gene is TRBJ2-5, the V gene TRBV7-2; D unresolved. Germline CDR1 and CDR2: SGHTA and FQGNSA. The CDR3 is made up of 13 amino acids. V lost 3 bases and J lost 5, with 10 bases in between. The CDR3 coding sequence is TGTGCCAGCAGCTTGGCGATTTGGGAGACCCAGTACTTC. Translation: CASSLAIWETQYF.

This clonotype was picked up a small number of times. This chain joins TRBV29-1 and TRBJ1-2; no definite D call. Germline V gene sequence: CDR1 SQVTM, CDR2 ANQGSEA. With 3 bases removed from V and 4 bases from J, the gap between germline ends came to 9 bases. This CDR3 has 12 amino acids. The CDR3: CSVDFNGYGYTF. In nucleotides, the CDR3 is TGCAGCGTTGACTTTAATGGCTATGGCTACACCTTC.

The gene calls are TRBV12-3 or TRBV12-4 and TRBJ2-7; 7 positions agree with TRBD2. CDR3 length equals 14 residues. After removal of 6 bases from V and 4 bases from J, the junction contained 9 bases not matched to a gene. CDR3 bases: TGTGCCAGCAGGGGAGGGTCTAGCGGATACGAGCAGTACTTC. Translated: CASRGGSSGYEQYF.

This rearrangement joins TRBV19 to TRBJ2-7, with 9 nucleotides matching TRBD2. The CDR3 is 15 amino acids. The V segment lost 3 bases and the J segment 2 bases; nucleotides outside the gene matches: 5. Germline values: CDR1 LNHDA, CDR2 SQIVND (reference sequence). The CDR3 sequence is CASSMRGGAPYEQYF. The CDR3 DNA reads as TGTGCCAGTAGTATGCGCGGGGGGGCCCCCTACGAGCAGTACTTC. Full variable domain (rest looked up from reference TRBV19 and TRBJ2-7): DGGITQSPKYLFRKEGQNVTLSCEQNLNHDAMYWYRQDPGQGLRLIYYSQIVNDFQKGDIAEGYSVSREKKESFPLTVTSAQKNPTAFYLCASSMRGGAPYEQYFGPGTRLTVT.

This clonotype was observed a handful of times. The chain employs TRBV12-5 and TRBJ2-1; the D is unclear. V shed 7 bases and J shed 2 bases, with 9 bases lying between them. The CDR3 loop spans 13 amino acids. Germline assignment: CDR1 LGHNT and CDR2 FRNRAP. The CDR3 coding sequence is TGTGCTAGTGTAAGCGAGACCTACAATGAGCAGTTCTTC. This encodes CASVSETYNEQFF.

V usage is TRBV10-3 and J usage is TRBJ1-4, with 8 bases identical to TRBD1. The V and J ends lost 5 bases and 6 bases, in that order; junction bases with no gene match: 5. This CDR3 contains 14 residues. Per the germline V gene, CDR1 is ENHRY and CDR2 is SYGVKD. CDR3 sequence reads: CAISPGTGYEKLFF. The CDR3 coding sequence is TGTGCCATCAGTCCCGGGACAGGATATGAAAAACTGTTTTTT.

The V and J genes are TRBV3-1 and TRBJ2-3; 7 nucleotides align to TRBD2. Looked up from germline, CDR1 is LGHDT and CDR2 is YNNKEL (reference sequence). There are 15 residues in the CDR3. With V trimmed by 1 base and J by 2 bases, 3 bases remained unmatched. In DNA form, the CDR3 reads TGTGCCAGCAGCCAAGCGGGGGGTTACACAGATACGCAGTATTTT. The encoded protein is CASSQAGGYTDTQYF.

At least ten counts were recorded for this clonotype. V is TRBV18 and J is TRBJ2-1; D remains unclear. Germline V lookup: CDR1 KGHSH, CDR2 LQKENI. The CDR3 consists of 12 residues. V dropped 2 bases and J dropped 4 bases, with 3 bases sitting between them. The CDR3 reads CASSPGYNEQFF. DNA of the CDR3: TGTGCCAGCTCACCAGGGTACAATGAGCAGTTCTTC.

The table lists this clonotype with a few counts. The J gene is TRBJ1-1, the V gene TRBV2; 7 nucleotides align to TRBD1. The trim removed 4 bases at V and 3 bases at J, leaving 14 bases unmatched. Germline V CDR1 and CDR2: SNHLY, FYNNEI. The CDR3 sequence is 17 residues long. The CDR3 loop is CASSARGRGASDTEAFF. Here the CDR3 DNA reads TGTGCCAGCAGTGCGCGGGGCAGGGGGGCATCGGACACTGAAGCTTTCTTT.

This clonotype occurred many times. The CDR3 is CASSLSGLDNSPLHF. CDR3 sequence (DNA): TGTGCCAGCAGCTTGAGTGGGCTGGATAATTCACCCCTCCACTTT. The chain couples TRBV7-9 to TRBJ1-6; D ambiguous. The ends were cut back, 3 bases at V and 5 bases at J, with 11 bases in the middle. The CDR3 has 15 amino acids. CDR1 and CDR2 from the germline V gene are SEHNR and FQNEAQ (reference sequence).

This clonotype has a count of ten or more. The rearrangement uses TRBV2 and TRBJ1-4, with D uncertain. Trimming took 5 bases from V and 3 from J, leaving 13 bases between them. Per germline, CDR1 SNHLY and CDR2 FYNNEI. The CDR3 is made up of 15 amino acids. CDR3 residues: CASSQREWPNEKLFF. In DNA, the CDR3 is TGTGCCAGCAGTCAAAGGGAATGGCCTAATGAAAAACTGTTTTTT.

This clonotype was seen ten or more times. This rearrangement joins TRBV5-1 to TRBJ2-2, with D unresolved. The germline V and J ends were trimmed by 3 bases and 0 bases, with 12 bases remaining between them. In germline, CDR1 is SGHRS, CDR2 YFSETQ. The CDR3 totals 16 residues. The CDR3 reads CASSYAPRANTGELFF. The DNA for the CDR3 is TGCGCCAGCAGCTATGCCCCAAGGGCGAACACCGGGGAGCTGTTTTTT.

This clonotype was detected many times. CDR3: CASSQVGTEGEQYF. Written as DNA, the CDR3 is TGTGCCAGCTCGCAAGTTGGGACAGAGGGCGAGCAGTACTTC. This sequence joins TRBV18 and TRBJ2-7, with 7 nucleotides matching TRBD1. With V trimmed by 6 bases and J by 6 bases, 11 bases remained unmatched. This CDR3 contains 14 residues. CDR1 is KGHSH, CDR2 LQKENI, per germline.

The chain is built from TRBV7-4 and TRBJ2-7; 9 bases align to TRBD1. This CDR3 has 13 amino acids. Germline lookup yields CDR1 SGHVT and CDR2 SQSDAQ. With V trimmed by 4 bases and J by 8 bases, 6 bases remained unmatched. The CDR3 coding sequence is TGTGCCAGCAGCTCCTGGGACAGGGCGCAGCAGTACTTC. Protein sequence: CASSSWDRAQQYF.

The V gene is TRBV11-2, the J gene TRBJ2-6; D remains unclear. The CDR3 covers 16 residues. Trimming shortened V by 3 bases and J by 0 bases, and 9 bases separated the two germline ends. Germline lookup yields CDR1 SGHAT and CDR2 FQNNGV. The CDR3 DNA is TGTGCCAGCAGCTTCGCAAGAGGCTCTGGGGCCAACGTCCTGACTTTC. Its protein product is CASSFARGSGANVLTF.

This chain joins TRBV11-3 and TRBJ2-5, with D maybe TRBD2 (5 bases). This CDR3 comprises 13 residues. Trimming stripped 5 bases from V and 5 bases from J, with 12 bases between. Germline CDR1 and CDR2: SGHNT and YENEEA. CDR3 nucleotides: TGTGCCAGCAGCCTGGGGAGTTACGAGACCCAGTACTTC. It codes for CASSLGSYETQYF.

In this sample, this clonotype turned up many times. This chain links TRBV6-5 with TRBJ1-6, with TRBD1 identical over 7 bases. The CDR3 has 14 residues. Germline V gives CDR1 MNHEY, CDR2 SVGAGI. V gave up 3 bases and J gave up 7 bases; unmatched junction bases: 3. CDR3 nucleotides: TGTGCCAGCAGTTATACAGGGGTGAATTCACCCCTCCACTTT. This encodes CASSYTGVNSPLHF.

This chain joins TRBV28 and TRBJ2-7; D possibly matches TRBD1 or TRBD2 (5 bases each). Germline-derived CDR1 and CDR2 are MDHEN and SYDVKM. CDR3 size: 16 residues. V was cut by 8 bases and J by 3 bases, with 23 bases left in between. As DNA, the CDR3 is TGTGCCAGCCGGGGATGGACCCGGGACCGAGGCTACGAGCAGTACTTC. Its protein is CASRGWTRDRGYEQYF.